What follows are 31 T cell receptor beta chains derived from one specimen sequenced in a study of blood T cell dynamics during melanoma immunotherapy. The assay was immunoSEQ multiplex PCR, and TCRdb's table has in-frame clones only and misses some. The sample shows 25,000 to 30,000 clones, around 80% of them seen only once. Stated time point: week 3, after first cycle of checkpoint inhibitor. This sample comprised blood, obtained from a patient treated with checkpoint blockade. The source of these receptors is a human donor with melanoma.

V gene TRBV6-5 combines with J gene TRBJ2-7; D could derive from TRBD1 or TRBD2 (5 bases each). In germline, CDR1 is MNHEY, CDR2 SVGAGI. The CDR3 is 14 residues long. Trimming stripped 5 bases from V and 12 bases from J, with 23 bases between. The CDR3 here is CASSQNGVDSGWYF. The CDR3 nucleotides read TGTGCCAGCAGTCAAAATGGGGTTGACAGCGGCTGGTACTTC.

The chain links TRBV11-2 to TRBJ2-5; TRBD2 matches at 12 bases. Germline values: CDR1 SGHAT, CDR2 FQNNGV. The CDR3 length is 16 residues. The ends lost 1 base at V and 6 bases at J; junction bases unmatched: 6. CDR3 nucleotide sequence: TGTGCCAGCAGCTTAGGTTCTAGCGGGGGGGCAAAGACCCAGTACTTC. This translates into CASSLGSSGGAKTQYF.

The CDR3 coding sequence is TGTGCCAGCAGTTCTCAGGGGCCTTGGGGCACCGGGGAGCTGTTTTTT. It yields the protein CASSSQGPWGTGELFF. This chain links TRBV6-5 with TRBJ2-2, with D possibly matching TRBD1 (6 bases). CDR3 length: 16 amino acids. With 4 bases removed from V and 4 bases from J, the gap between germline ends came to 16 bases. CDR1 is MNHEY and CDR2 is SVGAGI in the germline V gene.

This clone was counted only a few times. CDR3 DNA: TGTGCCAGCAGTCCAACCCTCACAGACAGGGGGTTGGTCGGCAATCAGCCCCAGCATTTT. Protein sequence: CASSPTLTDRGLVGNQPQHF. The chain joins TRBV28 to TRBJ1-5; 9 positions agree with TRBD1. This CDR3 is built from 20 residues. The V segment lost 5 bases and the J segment 2 bases; nucleotides outside the gene matches: 19. Germline CDR1 MDHEN, CDR2 SYDVKM.

The V and J genes are TRBV5-5 and TRBJ1-6; D gene ambiguous. The CDR3 has 12 residues. Germline lookup yields CDR1 SGHKS and CDR2 YYEKEE (reference sequence). V lost 7 bases and J 5 bases, leaving 7 bases between the germline ends. CDR3: CASASHNSPLHF. In DNA, the CDR3 is TGTGCCAGCGCCAGTCATAATTCACCCCTCCACTTT.

The rearrangement joins TRBV6-5 to TRBJ2-7; TRBD2 agrees at 10 bases. The ends lost 4 bases at V and 6 bases at J; junction bases unmatched: 9. This CDR3 region has 15 residues. CDR1 and CDR2 (germline): MNHEY, SVGAGI. CDR3 in amino acids: CASSSWPGLATEQYF. The CDR3 DNA sequence: TGTGCCAGCAGTTCTTGGCCGGGACTAGCGACCGAGCAGTACTTC.

The chain combines TRBV5-4 with TRBJ2-7; D possibly corresponds to TRBD1 (5 bases). The V gene's germline CDR1 is SGHNT and CDR2 YYREEE (reference sequence). The CDR3 consists of 15 residues. Trimming took 4 bases from V and 0 from J, leaving 14 bases between them. Here the CDR3 reads CASSRGTASSYEQYF. The DNA of the CDR3 is TGTGCCAGCAGCAGGGGTACCGCTAGCTCCTACGAGCAGTACTTC.

The J gene is TRBJ1-5, the V gene TRBV19; D is unresolved. Germline CDR1 and CDR2: LNHDA and SQIVND (reference sequence). CDR3 size: 14 residues. V was cut by 3 bases and J by 5 bases, with 11 bases left in between. The CDR3 DNA reads TGTGCCAGTAGTATTACCCGAGGAGATCAGCCCCAGCATTTT. Its protein is CASSITRGDQPQHF.

J is TRBJ2-7 and V is TRBV29-1; TRBD2 agrees at 8 bases. The CDR3 has 13 residues. Germline CDR1 SQVTM, CDR2 ANQGSEA. V was pared by 6 bases and J by 4 bases, with 8 bases of the junction left unmatched. CDR3 in amino acids: CSVLLAGRYEQYF. CDR3 sequence (DNA): TGCAGCGTGCTGCTAGCGGGTAGATACGAGCAGTACTTC.

This clone has only one observation. The chain combines TRBV30 with TRBJ2-2; D perhaps matches TRBD1 (5 bases). The germline gives CDR1 GTSNPN, CDR2 SVGIG (reference sequence). The V gene lost 3 bases and the J gene lost 2 bases, with 13 bases spanning the gap. There are 15 residues in the CDR3. CDR3 DNA: TGTGCCTGGAGCCCCCCAGGGATTAACACCGGGGAGCTGTTTTTT. This translates into CAWSPPGINTGELFF.

This clone was seen just once. The rearrangement joins TRBV7-2 to TRBJ2-7; D is undetermined. In germline, CDR1 is SGHTA, CDR2 FQGNSA. The CDR3 spans 12 residues. V gave up 3 bases and J gave up 4 bases, with 7 bases separating them. The CDR3, as DNA: TGTGCCAGCAGCTTCCACGGGTACGAGCAGTACTTC. This gives the protein CASSFHGYEQYF.

The V and J genes are TRBV7-3 and TRBJ1-1, with 12 bases matching TRBD1. Trimming at V came to 5 bases and at J to 3 bases, leaving 13 bases not matched to a gene. Germline values: CDR1 SGHTA, CDR2 FQGTGA. This CDR3 region has 18 residues. In nucleotides, the CDR3 is TGTGCCAGCAGCCCACAGGGGACAGGGGGCCAGTTGGACACTGAAGCTTTCTTT. Translated: CASSPQGTGGQLDTEAFF.

The chain joins TRBV28 to TRBJ1-2, with D possibly TRBD1 on 6 matching bases. The CDR3 sequence is 13 residues long. Between the trimmed V and J ends, which lost 6 bases and 6 bases, there was a span of 14 bases. The germline V gene encodes CDR1 MDHEN and CDR2 SYDVKM. Here the CDR3 DNA reads TGTGCCAGCAGCCCCCCGGGGGGGCATGGCTACACCTTC. It encodes CASSPPGGHGYTF.

The V and J genes are TRBV2 and TRBJ1-6; possibly TRBD1 for D (6 bases). V lost 7 bases and J 8 bases, leaving 9 bases between the germline ends. Germline V gene sequence: CDR1 SNHLY, CDR2 FYNNEI. This CDR3 contains 12 residues. The chain's CDR3 is CASKGVDSPLHF. CDR3 coding DNA: TGTGCCAGCAAGGGGGTGGATTCACCCCTCCACTTT.

The chain employs TRBV28 and TRBJ1-1; no clear D gene. This CDR3 has 12 amino acids. The V gene lost 2 bases and the J gene lost 11 bases, with 12 bases spanning the gap. CDR1 is MDHEN and CDR2 is SYDVKM in the germline V gene. The DNA of the CDR3 is TGTGCCAGCAGTTTACCACCAATGGGGGCTTTCTTT. Protein product: CASSLPPMGAFF.

The DNA of the CDR3 is TGCAGCGTTGGGTTGGGACGCGGAGGAGAGACCCAGTACTTC. Translated: CSVGLGRGGETQYF. The chain has TRBV29-1 and TRBJ2-5; D is tentatively TRBD1 or TRBD2 (5 bases each). CDR3 length equals 14 residues. Germline CDR1 reads SQVTM; CDR2 reads ANQGSEA. V lost 4 bases and J 4 bases, leaving 16 bases between the germline ends. The full variable domain, rest sourced from reference TRBV29-1 and TRBJ2-5, is SAVISQKPSRDICQRGTSLTIQCQVDSQVTMMFWYRQQPGQSLTLIATANQGSEATYESGFVIDKFPISRPNLTFSTLTVSNMSPEDSSIYLCSVGLGRGGETQYFGPGTRLLVL.

This chain connects TRBV28 to TRBJ2-7, with 10 bases lining up with TRBD2. V shed 4 bases, J shed 0 bases, and the junction held 6 bases outside the gene matches. The germline gives CDR1 MDHEN, CDR2 SYDVKM. The CDR3 contains 16 residues. The CDR3 DNA reads as TGTGCCAGCAGTTCCATCCGGACTAGCGGCTCCTACGAGCAGTACTTC. Encoded protein: CASSSIRTSGSYEQYF.

This clone was found once. The chain is built from TRBV28 and TRBJ1-2; D gene unclear. The V and J ends lost 4 bases and 4 bases respectively, with 22 bases between them. This CDR3 spans 17 amino acids. Germline V gene lookup returns CDR1 MDHEN and CDR2 SYDVKM. CDR3 region: CASSSPDPRTGFYGYTF. In DNA, the CDR3 is TGTGCCAGCAGTTCCCCAGACCCCAGGACGGGCTTCTATGGCTACACCTTC.

The chain recombines TRBV5-6 with TRBJ2-1; 14 nucleotides align to TRBD2. Germline assignment: CDR1 SGHDT and CDR2 YYEEEE. V trimming: 4 bases; J trimming: 8 bases; junction bases outside the gene matches: 14. The CDR3 length is 18 residues. CDR3 nucleotide sequence: TGTGCCAGCAGCCCCCGTCGACTAGCGGGAGGGCCGGTTGATGAGCAGTTCTTC. Translated, it gives CASSPRRLAGGPVDEQFF.

This sequence joins TRBV11-3 and TRBJ2-6; no clear D gene. CDR1 is SGHNT and CDR2 is YENEEA in the germline V gene. Deletions cut 5 bases from V and 0 bases from J, with 5 bases between. The CDR3 has 14 residues. In DNA form, the CDR3 reads TGTGCCAGCAGCCCCTCCTCTGGGGCCAACGTCCTGACTTTC. This translates into CASSPSSGANVLTF.

The CDR3 loop is CASSGYGNTIYF. DNA for the CDR3: TGTGCCAGCTCGGGTTATGGAAACACCATATATTTT. V is TRBV11-2 and J is TRBJ1-3; D unresolved. The CDR3 runs to 12 residues. V dropped 8 bases and J dropped 3 bases, with 8 bases sitting between them. Per germline, CDR1 SGHAT and CDR2 FQNNGV.

This clone was observed once. The chain couples TRBV27 to TRBJ2-7; D is unresolved. This CDR3 comprises 13 residues. The V gene lost 3 bases and the J gene lost 7 bases, with 13 bases spanning the gap. Germline V lookup: CDR1 MNHEY, CDR2 SMNVEV (reference sequence). The CDR3 bases are TGTGCCAGCAGTTTTATTGCCCAAGGGGAGCAGTACTTC. This codes for CASSFIAQGEQYF.

The rearrangement joins TRBV19 to TRBJ2-1; 8 bases match TRBD2. The trim removed 3 bases at V and 9 bases at J, leaving 7 bases unmatched. CDR1 and CDR2 (germline): LNHDA, SQIVND (reference sequence). The CDR3 runs to 14 residues. The CDR3 region has the DNA TGTGCCAGTAGTATGTCGGGGGGGTATGGTGAGCAGTTCTTC. Protein: CASSMSGGYGEQFF. Variable domain in full (rest from reference TRBV19 and TRBJ2-1): DGGITQSPKYLFRKEGQNVTLSCEQNLNHDAMYWYRQDPGQGLRLIYYSQIVNDFQKGDIAEGYSVSREKKESFPLTVTSAQKNPTAFYLCASSMSGGYGEQFFGPGTRLTVL.

This chain links TRBV19 with TRBJ1-1; D perhaps matches TRBD1 (5 bases). Germline V CDR1 and CDR2: LNHDA, SQIVND (reference sequence). Trimming removed 5 bases at V and 2 bases at J, with 15 bases between. The CDR3 has 15 residues. The CDR3 nucleotides read TGTGCCAGTAGTTTCAGGGTTAGGGTCAACACTGAAGCTTTCTTT. It yields the protein CASSFRVRVNTEAFF.

The rearrangement uses TRBV28 and TRBJ2-2; the match to TRBD2 covers 12 bases. Trimming at V came to 3 bases and at J to 4 bases, leaving 0 bases not matched to a gene. This CDR3 spans 15 amino acids. CDR1 is MDHEN and CDR2 is SYDVKM in the germline V gene. The CDR3, as DNA: TGTGCCAGCAGTTTGGGACTAGCGGGCACCGGGGAGCTGTTTTTT. Encoded protein: CASSLGLAGTGELFF.

This rearrangement joins TRBV19 to TRBJ1-4; D is perhaps TRBD1 (5 bases). This CDR3 comprises 14 residues. The germline V and J ends were trimmed by 5 bases and 4 bases, with 11 bases remaining between them. CDR1 and CDR2 from the germline V gene are LNHDA and SQIVND (reference sequence). Here the CDR3 DNA reads TGTGCCAGTAGTTGGAGGCAGGGTAATGAAAAACTGTTTTTT. It yields the protein CASSWRQGNEKLFF.

On this clone itself: A junction boundary mismatches the germline segment, possibly from a read error. The chain joins TRBV29-1 to TRBJ1-1, with D perhaps TRBD1 (6 bases). Germline V gene data show CDR1 as SQVTM and CDR2 as ANQGSEA. CDR3 size: 13 residues. The CDR3, as DNA: TGCAGCGCCAAGGGACAACCGAACGCTGAAGCTTTCTTT. Its translation is CSAKGQPNAEAFF.

The J gene is TRBJ1-2, the V gene TRBV2; D ambiguous. CDR1 is SNHLY and CDR2 is FYNNEI in the germline V gene. V gave up 0 bases and J gave up 8 bases, with 7 bases separating them. CDR3 length: 12 amino acids. The CDR3 sequence: CASSEASRGYTF. The CDR3 nucleotides read TGTGCCAGCAGTGAAGCGTCGAGGGGCTACACCTTC.

The rearrangement uses TRBV7-6 and TRBJ1-1, with a tentative D call TRBD1 (5 bases). This CDR3 has 13 amino acids. V lost 1 base and J lost 4, with 7 bases in between. Germline V lookup: CDR1 SGHVS, CDR2 FNYEAQ. Here the CDR3 reads CASSLGQSTEAFF. The CDR3, as DNA: TGTGCCAGCAGCTTAGGACAGAGCACTGAAGCTTTCTTT.

The CDR3 DNA reads as TGTGCCAGCAGTTTTTCGGGAGCACGCTACAATGAGCAGTTCTTC. Its translation is CASSFSGARYNEQFF. The chain carries TRBV27 and TRBJ2-1, with D possibly TRBD2 on 6 matching bases. The V gene's germline CDR1 is MNHEY and CDR2 SMNVEV (reference sequence). This CDR3 is 15 amino acids long. Trimming cost V 3 bases and J 3 bases, with 12 bases left between them.

This clone counts as medium-sized. V is TRBV13 and J is TRBJ1-1, with a tentative D call TRBD1 (5 bases). CDR3 length equals 13 residues. Germline CDR1 is PRHDT and CDR2 is FYEKMQ (reference sequence). V lost 2 bases, J lost 7 bases, and 11 bases lay in between. In DNA, the CDR3 is TGTGCCAGCAGCTTATCCGAGGGGAATGAAGCTTTCTTT. Its translation is CASSLSEGNEAFF.